Each of the 6 T cell receptor beta chains below was sequenced from the same sample in a study of cytotoxic CD8 clonotypes in ibrutinib-treated CLL. Only in-frame clones appear in the TCRdb table, and some are missing; sequencing was by immunoSEQ multiplex PCR. The sample records roughly 180,000 clones, under 90% being singletons. Sequencing was performed on PBMCs, taken after 24 months of ibrutinib treatment. The receptors shown here come from a human donor with chronic lymphocytic leukemia.

Comment on this clone: Other DNA variants within this sample encode the same CDR3. The V call is TRBV4-1, the J call TRBJ1-1, with TRBD1 as a possible D gene (5 bases). Trimming left V 0 bases short and J 3 bases short, with 8 bases between. CDR1 and CDR2 from the germline V gene are MGHRA and YSYEKL. The CDR3 runs 14 residues. In DNA form, the CDR3 reads TGCGCCAGCAGCCAAGATGAAGGGGACACTGAAGCTTTCTTT. Protein product: CASSQDEGDTEAFF.

The chain is built from TRBV6-6 and TRBJ1-4; TRBD1 matches 8 bases. Trimming cost V 6 bases and J 8 bases; bases outside gene matches: 14. There are 16 residues in the CDR3. CDR1 and CDR2 from the germline V gene are MNHNY and SVGAGI (reference sequence). The CDR3: CASRSNPGGAEEKLFF. The CDR3 coding sequence is TGTGCCAGCAGGTCTAATCCAGGGGGCGCGGAAGAAAAACTGTTTTTT.

V gene TRBV30 combines with J gene TRBJ2-7; TRBD2 agrees at 7 bases. The CDR3 has 14 residues. Per germline, CDR1 GTSNPN and CDR2 SVGIG (reference sequence). V lost 3 bases and J lost 4; bases outside the gene matches: 9. CDR3 coding DNA: TGTGCCTGGAGACGCGCGGGAGTAATTTACGAGCAGTACTTC. As protein: CAWRRAGVIYEQYF.

V usage is TRBV16 and J usage is TRBJ2-3; tentatively, D is TRBD2 (6 bases). Trimming cost V 2 bases and J 1 base, with 7 bases left between them. The germline V gene has CDR1 KGHSY and CDR2 FQNENV. The CDR3 extends over 14 amino acids. The CDR3 loop is CASSQQRGTDTQYF. The CDR3 nucleotides read TGTGCCAGCAGCCAACAGCGGGGCACAGATACGCAGTATTTT.

This chain links TRBV20-1 with TRBJ1-2; D unresolved. The V end lost 5 bases, the J end lost 8 bases, and 12 bases lay between the germline ends. Looked up from germline, CDR1 is DFQATT and CDR2 is SNEGSKA (reference sequence). The CDR3 length is 11 residues. DNA for the CDR3: TGCAGTGCTTCGGCTATAAGGGGCTACACCTTC. Translated, it gives CSASAIRGYTF.

The chain carries TRBV5-4 and TRBJ1-5, with a weak D call TRBD1 (5 bases). Looked up from germline, CDR1 is SGHNT and CDR2 is YYREEE (reference sequence). The V end was cut by 1 base, the J end by 5 bases, with 10 bases between. The CDR3 has 14 residues. The DNA of the CDR3 is TGTGCCAGCAGCTTGTCCGGGGCGGATCAGCCCCAGCATTTT. This encodes CASSLSGADQPQHF.